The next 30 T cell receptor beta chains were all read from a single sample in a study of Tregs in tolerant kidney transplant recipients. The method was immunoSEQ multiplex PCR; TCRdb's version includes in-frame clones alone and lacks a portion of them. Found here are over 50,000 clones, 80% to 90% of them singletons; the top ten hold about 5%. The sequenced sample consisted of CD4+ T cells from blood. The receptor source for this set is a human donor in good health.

For the CDR3, the DNA is TGTGCCAGCAGCGGACAGGGGGCTGGGGCCAACGTCCTGACTTTC. It yields the protein CASSGQGAGANVLTF. This rearrangement joins TRBV6-1 to TRBJ2-6, with 10 bases that match TRBD1. V was clipped by 6 bases and J by 2 bases; unmatched bases: 1. The V gene's germline CDR1 is MNHNS and CDR2 SASEGT. The CDR3 contains 15 residues.

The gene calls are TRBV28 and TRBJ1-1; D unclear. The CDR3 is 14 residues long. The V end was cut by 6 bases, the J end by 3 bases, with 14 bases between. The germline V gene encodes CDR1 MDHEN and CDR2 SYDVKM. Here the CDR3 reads CASRFPRVDTEAFF. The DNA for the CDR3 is TGTGCCAGCAGGTTCCCAAGGGTAGACACTGAAGCTTTCTTT. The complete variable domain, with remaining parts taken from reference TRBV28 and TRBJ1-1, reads DVKVTQSSRYLVKRTGEKVFLECVQDMDHENMFWYRQDPGLGLRLIYFSYDVKMKEKGDIPEGYSVSREKKERFSLILESASTNQTSMYLCASRFPRVDTEAFFGQGTRLTVV.

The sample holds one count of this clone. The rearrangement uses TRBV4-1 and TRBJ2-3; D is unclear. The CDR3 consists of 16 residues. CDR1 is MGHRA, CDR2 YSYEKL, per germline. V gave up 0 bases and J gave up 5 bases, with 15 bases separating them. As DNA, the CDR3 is TGCGCCAGCAGCCAAGATTTCCCGTCTAGTCTAGATACGCAGTATTTT. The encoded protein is CASSQDFPSSLDTQYF.

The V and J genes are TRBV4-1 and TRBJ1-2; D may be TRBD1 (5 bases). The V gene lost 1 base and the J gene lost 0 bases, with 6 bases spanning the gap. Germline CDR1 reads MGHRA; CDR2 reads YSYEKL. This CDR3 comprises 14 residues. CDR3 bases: TGCGCCAGCAGCCAAGGGGGGACTAACTATGGCTACACCTTC. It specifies CASSQGGTNYGYTF.

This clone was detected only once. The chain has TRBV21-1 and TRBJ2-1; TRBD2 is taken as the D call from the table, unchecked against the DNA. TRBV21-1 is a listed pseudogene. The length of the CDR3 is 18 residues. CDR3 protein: CASSKARGRLAGNNEQFF. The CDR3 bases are TGTGCCAGCAGCAAAGCCCGGGGGCGGCTAGCGGGGAACAATGAGCAGTTCTTC.

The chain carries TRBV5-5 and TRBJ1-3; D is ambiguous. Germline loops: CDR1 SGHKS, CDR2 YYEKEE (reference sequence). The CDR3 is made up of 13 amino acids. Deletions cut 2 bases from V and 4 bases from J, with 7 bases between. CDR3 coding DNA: TGTGCCAGCAGCTTTCCCCACGGAAACACCATATATTTT. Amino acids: CASSFPHGNTIYF.

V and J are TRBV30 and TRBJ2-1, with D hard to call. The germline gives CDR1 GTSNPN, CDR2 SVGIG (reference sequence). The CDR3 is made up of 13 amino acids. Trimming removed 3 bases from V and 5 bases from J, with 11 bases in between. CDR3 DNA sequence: TGTGCCTGGAGGAGGTCCAGTAACAATGAGCAGTTCTTC. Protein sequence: CAWRRSSNNEQFF.

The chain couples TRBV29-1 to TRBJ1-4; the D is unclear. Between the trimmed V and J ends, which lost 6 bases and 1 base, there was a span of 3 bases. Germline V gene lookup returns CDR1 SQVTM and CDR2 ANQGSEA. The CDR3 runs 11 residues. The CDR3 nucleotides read TGCAGCGTAAGAACTAATGAAAAACTGTTTTTT. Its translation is CSVRTNEKLFF.

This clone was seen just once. For the CDR3, the DNA is TGTGCCAGCAGCCCTGAGGGGACCGGGGAGCTGTTTTTT. It encodes CASSPEGTGELFF. V and J are TRBV7-9 and TRBJ2-2, with D perhaps being TRBD1 or TRBD2 (5 bases each). Germline CDR1 is SEHNR and CDR2 is FQNEAQ (reference sequence). The V end lost 5 bases, the J end lost 5 bases, and 9 bases lay between the germline ends. The CDR3 has 13 residues.

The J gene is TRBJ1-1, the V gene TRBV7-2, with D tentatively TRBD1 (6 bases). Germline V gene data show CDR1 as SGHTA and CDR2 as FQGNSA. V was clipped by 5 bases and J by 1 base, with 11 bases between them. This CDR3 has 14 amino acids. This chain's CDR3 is CASSLTGGNTEAFF. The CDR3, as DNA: TGTGCCAGCAGCCTGACAGGAGGGAACACTGAAGCTTTCTTT.

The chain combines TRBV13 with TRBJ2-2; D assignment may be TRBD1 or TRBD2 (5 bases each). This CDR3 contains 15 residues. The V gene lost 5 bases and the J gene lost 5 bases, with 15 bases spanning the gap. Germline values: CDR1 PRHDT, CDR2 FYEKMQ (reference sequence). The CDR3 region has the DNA TGTGCCAGCAGCGCTGGCAGGGAGTATACCGGGGAGCTGTTTTTT. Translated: CASSAGREYTGELFF.

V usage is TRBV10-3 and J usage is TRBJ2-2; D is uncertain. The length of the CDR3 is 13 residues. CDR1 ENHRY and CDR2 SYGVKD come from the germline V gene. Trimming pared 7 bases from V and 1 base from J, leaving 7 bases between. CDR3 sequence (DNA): TGTGCCATCAACCCAGAGAACACCGGGGAGCTGTTTTTT. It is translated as CAINPENTGELFF.

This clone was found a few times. The CDR3 nucleotides are TGCGCCAGCAGCCAAGAGGGTACAGGGCTGAGTAATTCACCCCTCCACTTT. It translates to CASSQEGTGLSNSPLHF. V is TRBV4-1 and J is TRBJ1-6, with D maybe TRBD1 (6 bases). Germline-derived CDR1 and CDR2 are MGHRA and YSYEKL. This CDR3 comprises 17 residues. V gave up 0 bases and J gave up 6 bases, with 15 bases separating them.

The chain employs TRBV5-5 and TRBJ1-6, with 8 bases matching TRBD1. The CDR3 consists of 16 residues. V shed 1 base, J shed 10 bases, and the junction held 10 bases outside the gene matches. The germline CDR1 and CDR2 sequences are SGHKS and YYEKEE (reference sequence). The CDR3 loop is CASSLLPGQAVSPLHF. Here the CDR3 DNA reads TGTGCCAGCAGCTTGCTGCCGGGACAGGCGGTATCACCCCTCCACTTT.

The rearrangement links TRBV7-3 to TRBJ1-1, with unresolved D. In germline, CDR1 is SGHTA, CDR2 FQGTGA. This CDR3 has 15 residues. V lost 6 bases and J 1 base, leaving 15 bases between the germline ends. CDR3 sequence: CASRSRPDPNTEAFF. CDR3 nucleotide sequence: TGTGCCAGCAGGTCTAGACCGGACCCGAACACTGAAGCTTTCTTT.

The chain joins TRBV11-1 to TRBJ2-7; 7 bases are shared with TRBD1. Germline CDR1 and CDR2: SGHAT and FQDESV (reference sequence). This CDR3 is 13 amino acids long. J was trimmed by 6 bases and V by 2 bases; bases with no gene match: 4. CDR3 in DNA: TGTGCCAGCAGCTTAACAGGGGACGGCGAGCAGTACTTC. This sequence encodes CASSLTGDGEQYF.

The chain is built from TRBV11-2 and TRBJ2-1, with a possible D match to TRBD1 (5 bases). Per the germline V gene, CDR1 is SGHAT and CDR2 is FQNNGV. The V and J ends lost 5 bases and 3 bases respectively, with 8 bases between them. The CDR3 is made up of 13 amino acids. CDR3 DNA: TGTGCCAGCAGCCTCAGGGTCTACAATGAGCAGTTCTTC. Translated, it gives CASSLRVYNEQFF.

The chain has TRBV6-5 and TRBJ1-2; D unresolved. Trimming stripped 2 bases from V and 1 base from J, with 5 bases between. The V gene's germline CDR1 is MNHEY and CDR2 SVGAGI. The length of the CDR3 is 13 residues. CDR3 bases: TGTGCCAGCAGTTACAGGTTTAACTATGGCTACACCTTC. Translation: CASSYRFNYGYTF.

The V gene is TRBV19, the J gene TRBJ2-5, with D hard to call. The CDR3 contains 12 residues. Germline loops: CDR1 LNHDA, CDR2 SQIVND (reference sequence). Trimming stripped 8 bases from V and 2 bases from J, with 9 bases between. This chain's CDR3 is CASGPDQETQYF. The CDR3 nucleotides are TGTGCCAGTGGACCGGATCAAGAGACCCAGTACTTC.

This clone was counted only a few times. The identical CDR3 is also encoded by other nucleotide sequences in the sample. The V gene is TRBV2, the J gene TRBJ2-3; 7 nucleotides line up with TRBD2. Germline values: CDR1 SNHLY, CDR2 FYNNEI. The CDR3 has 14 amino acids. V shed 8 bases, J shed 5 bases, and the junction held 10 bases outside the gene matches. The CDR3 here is CASQERESLDTQYF. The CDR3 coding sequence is TGTGCCAGCCAGGAGCGGGAATCTTTAGATACGCAGTATTTT.

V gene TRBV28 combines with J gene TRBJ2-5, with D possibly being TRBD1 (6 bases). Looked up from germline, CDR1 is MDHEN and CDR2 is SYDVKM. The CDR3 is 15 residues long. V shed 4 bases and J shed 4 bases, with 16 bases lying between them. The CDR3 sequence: CASSSLTGFGETQYF. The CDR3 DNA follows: TGTGCCAGCAGTTCATTAACAGGGTTCGGAGAGACCCAGTACTTC.

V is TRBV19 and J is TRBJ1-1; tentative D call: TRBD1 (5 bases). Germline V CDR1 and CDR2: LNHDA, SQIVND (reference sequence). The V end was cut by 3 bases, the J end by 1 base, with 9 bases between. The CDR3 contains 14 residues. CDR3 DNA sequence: TGTGCCAGTAGTATCTCTGGGGGGAACACTGAAGCTTTCTTT. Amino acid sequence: CASSISGGNTEAFF.

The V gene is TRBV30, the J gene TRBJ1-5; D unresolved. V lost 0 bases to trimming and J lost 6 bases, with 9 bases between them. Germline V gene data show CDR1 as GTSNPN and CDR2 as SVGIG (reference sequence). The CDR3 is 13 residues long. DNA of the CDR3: TGTGCCTGGAGTGTATCATGGGGTCAGCCCCAGCATTTT. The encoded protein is CAWSVSWGQPQHF.

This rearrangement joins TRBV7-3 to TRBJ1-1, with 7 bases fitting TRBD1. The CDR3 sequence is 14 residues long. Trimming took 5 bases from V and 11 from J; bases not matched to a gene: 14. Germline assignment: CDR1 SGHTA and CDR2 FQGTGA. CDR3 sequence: CASSPDRQGGVAFF. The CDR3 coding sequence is TGTGCCAGCAGCCCTGACCGACAGGGTGGAGTGGCTTTCTTT.

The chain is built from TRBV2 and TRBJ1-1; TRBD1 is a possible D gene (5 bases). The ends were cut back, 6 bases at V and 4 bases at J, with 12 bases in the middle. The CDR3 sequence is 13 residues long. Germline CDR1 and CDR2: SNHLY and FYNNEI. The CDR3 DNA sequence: TGTGCCAGCAGGACGGGGGAGGGCACTGAAGCTTTCTTT. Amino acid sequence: CASRTGEGTEAFF.

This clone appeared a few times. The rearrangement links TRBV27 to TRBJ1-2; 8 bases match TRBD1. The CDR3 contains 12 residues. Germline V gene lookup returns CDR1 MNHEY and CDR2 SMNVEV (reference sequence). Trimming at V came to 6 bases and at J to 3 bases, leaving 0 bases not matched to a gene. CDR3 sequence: CASRTGDYGYTF. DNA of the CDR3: TGTGCCAGCAGGACAGGGGACTATGGCTACACCTTC.

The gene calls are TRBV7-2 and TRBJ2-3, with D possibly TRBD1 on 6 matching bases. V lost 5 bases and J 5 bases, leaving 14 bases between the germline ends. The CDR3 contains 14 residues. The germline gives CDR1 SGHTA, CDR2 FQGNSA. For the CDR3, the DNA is TGTGCCAGCAGCCCAGCTACAGGGCAAGATACGCAGTATTTT. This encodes CASSPATGQDTQYF.

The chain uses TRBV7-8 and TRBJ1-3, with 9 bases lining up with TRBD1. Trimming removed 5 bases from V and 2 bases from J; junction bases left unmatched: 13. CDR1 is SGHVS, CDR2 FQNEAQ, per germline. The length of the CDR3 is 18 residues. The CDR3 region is CASSPGQGRSNAGNTIYF. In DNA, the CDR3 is TGTGCCAGCAGCCCCGGACAGGGGAGATCAAACGCTGGAAACACCATATATTTT.

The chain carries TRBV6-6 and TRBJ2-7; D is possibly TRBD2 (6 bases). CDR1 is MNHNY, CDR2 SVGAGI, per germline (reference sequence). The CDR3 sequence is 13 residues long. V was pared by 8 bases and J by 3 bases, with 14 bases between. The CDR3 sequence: CASVGGVNYEQYF. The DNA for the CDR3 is TGTGCCAGCGTGGGGGGAGTGAACTACGAGCAGTACTTC.

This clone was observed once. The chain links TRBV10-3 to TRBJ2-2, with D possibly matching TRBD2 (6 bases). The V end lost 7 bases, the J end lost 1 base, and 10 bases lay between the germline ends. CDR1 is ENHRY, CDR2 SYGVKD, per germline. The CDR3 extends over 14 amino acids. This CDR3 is CAIKAGRNTGELFF. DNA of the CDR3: TGTGCCATCAAAGCGGGCAGGAACACCGGGGAGCTGTTTTTT.